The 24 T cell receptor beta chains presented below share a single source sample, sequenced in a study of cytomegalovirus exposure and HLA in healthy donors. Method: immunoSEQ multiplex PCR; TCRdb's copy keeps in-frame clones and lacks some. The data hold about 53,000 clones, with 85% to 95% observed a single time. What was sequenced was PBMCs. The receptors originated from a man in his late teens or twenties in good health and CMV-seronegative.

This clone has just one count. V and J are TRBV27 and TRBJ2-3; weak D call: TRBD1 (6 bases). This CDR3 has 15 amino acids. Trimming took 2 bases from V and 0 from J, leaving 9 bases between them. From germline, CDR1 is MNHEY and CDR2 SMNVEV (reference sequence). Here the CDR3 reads CASSLRTVSTDTQYF. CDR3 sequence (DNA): TGTGCCAGCAGTTTACGGACAGTAAGCACAGATACGCAGTATTTT.

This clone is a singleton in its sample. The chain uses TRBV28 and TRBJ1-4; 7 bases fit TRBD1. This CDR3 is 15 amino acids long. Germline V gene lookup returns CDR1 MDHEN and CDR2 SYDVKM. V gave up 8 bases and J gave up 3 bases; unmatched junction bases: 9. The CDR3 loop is CASYYQGGPNEKLFF. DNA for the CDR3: TGTGCCAGCTACTACCAGGGGGGCCCTAATGAAAAACTGTTTTTT.

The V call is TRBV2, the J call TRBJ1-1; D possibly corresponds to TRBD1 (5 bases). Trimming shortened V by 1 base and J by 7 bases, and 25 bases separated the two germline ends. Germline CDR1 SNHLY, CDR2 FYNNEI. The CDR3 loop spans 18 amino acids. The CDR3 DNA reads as TGTGCCAGCAGTGAAGGGATGCTTTGGACACTGGCTCAGGGTGAAGCTTTCTTT. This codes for CASSEGMLWTLAQGEAFF. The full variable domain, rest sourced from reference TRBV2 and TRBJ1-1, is EPEVTQTPSHQVTQMGQEVILRCVPISNHLYFYWYRQILGQKVEFLVSFYNNEISEKSEIFDDQFSVERPDGSNFTLKIRSTKLEDSAMYFCASSEGMLWTLAQGEAFFGQGTRLTVV.

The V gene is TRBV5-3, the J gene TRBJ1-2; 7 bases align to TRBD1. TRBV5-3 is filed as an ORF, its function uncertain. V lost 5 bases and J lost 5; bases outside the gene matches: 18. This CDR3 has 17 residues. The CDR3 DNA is TGTGCCAGAAGTTTCTCTCTGGGAAGCCCGACAGGGTATGGCTACACCTTC. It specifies CARSFSLGSPTGYGYTF.

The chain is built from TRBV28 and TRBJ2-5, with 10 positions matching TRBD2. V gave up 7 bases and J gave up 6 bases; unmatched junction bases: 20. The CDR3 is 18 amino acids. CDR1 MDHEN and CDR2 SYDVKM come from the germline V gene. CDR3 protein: CASTKLHTGSSGRKTQYF. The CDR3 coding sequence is TGTGCCAGCACCAAACTCCATACGGGGTCTAGCGGGAGAAAGACCCAGTACTTC.

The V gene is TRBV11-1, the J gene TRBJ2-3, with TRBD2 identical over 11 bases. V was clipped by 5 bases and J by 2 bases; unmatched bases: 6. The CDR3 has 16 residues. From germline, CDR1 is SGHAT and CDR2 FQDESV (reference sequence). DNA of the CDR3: TGTGCCAGCAGCGCAAGGACTAGCGGGCTCACAGATACGCAGTATTTT. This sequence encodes CASSARTSGLTDTQYF.

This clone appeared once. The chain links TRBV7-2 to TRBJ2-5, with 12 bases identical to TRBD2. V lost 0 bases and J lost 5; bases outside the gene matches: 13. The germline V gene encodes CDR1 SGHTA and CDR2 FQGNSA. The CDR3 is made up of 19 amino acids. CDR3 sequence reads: CASSLARWLAGGPVETQYF. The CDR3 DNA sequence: TGTGCCAGCAGCTTAGCGCGGTGGCTAGCGGGAGGGCCGGTGGAGACCCAGTACTTC.

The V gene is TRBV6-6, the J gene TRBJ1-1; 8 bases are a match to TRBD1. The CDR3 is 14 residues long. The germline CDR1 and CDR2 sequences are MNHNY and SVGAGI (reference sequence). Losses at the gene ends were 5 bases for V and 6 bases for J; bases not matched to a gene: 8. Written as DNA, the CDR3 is TGTGCCAGCAGTACACCGGGACAGGAATCTGAAGCTTTCTTT. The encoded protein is CASSTPGQESEAFF.

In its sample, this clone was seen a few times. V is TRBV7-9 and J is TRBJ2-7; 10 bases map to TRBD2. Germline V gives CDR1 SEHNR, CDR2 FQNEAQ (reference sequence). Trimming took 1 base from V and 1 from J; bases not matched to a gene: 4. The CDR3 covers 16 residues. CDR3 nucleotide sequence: TGTGCCAGCAGCTTAGGGGCTAGCGGGAGTTCCTACGAGCAGTACTTC. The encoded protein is CASSLGASGSSYEQYF.

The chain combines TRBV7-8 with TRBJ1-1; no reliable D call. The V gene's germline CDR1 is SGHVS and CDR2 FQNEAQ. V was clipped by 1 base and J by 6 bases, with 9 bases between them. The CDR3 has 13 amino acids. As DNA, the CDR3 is TGTGCCAGCAGCTTAGAAGGCGGGGCTGAAGCTTTCTTT. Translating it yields CASSLEGGAEAFF.

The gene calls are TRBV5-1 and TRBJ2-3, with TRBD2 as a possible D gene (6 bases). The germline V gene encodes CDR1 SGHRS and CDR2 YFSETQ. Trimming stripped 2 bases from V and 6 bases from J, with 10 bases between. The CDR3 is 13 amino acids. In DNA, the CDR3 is TGCGCCAGCAGCTTACGGGGGAGGGATACGCAGTATTTT. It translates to CASSLRGRDTQYF.

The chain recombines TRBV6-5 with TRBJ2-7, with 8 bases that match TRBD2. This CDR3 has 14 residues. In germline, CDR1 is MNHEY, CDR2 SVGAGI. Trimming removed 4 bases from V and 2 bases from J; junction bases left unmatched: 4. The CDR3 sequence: CASSSSGLTYEQYF. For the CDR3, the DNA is TGTGCCAGCAGTTCTAGCGGGCTCACCTACGAGCAGTACTTC.

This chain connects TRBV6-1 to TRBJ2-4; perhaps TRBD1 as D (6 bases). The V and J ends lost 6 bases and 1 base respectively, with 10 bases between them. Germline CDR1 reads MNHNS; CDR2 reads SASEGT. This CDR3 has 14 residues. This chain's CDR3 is CASRQGPAKNIQYF. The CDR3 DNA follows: TGTGCCAGCAGACAGGGTCCGGCCAAAAACATTCAGTACTTC.

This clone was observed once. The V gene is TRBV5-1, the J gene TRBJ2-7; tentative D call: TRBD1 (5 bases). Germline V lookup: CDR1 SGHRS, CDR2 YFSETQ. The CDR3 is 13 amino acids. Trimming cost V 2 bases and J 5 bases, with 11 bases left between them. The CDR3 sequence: CASSFSGFDEQYF. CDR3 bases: TGCGCCAGCAGCTTTTCAGGGTTCGACGAGCAGTACTTC.

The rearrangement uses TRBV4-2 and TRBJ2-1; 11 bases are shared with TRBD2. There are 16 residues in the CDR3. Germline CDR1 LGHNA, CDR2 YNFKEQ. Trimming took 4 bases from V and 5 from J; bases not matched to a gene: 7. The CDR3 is CASSPRTSGLNNEQFF. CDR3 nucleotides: TGTGCCAGCAGCCCTAGGACTAGCGGGCTGAACAATGAGCAGTTCTTC.

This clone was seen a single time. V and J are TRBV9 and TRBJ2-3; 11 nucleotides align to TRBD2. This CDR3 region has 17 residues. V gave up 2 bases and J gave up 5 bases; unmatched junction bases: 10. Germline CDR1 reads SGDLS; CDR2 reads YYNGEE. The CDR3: CASSVHSGRAEGDTQYF. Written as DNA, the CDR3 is TGTGCCAGCAGCGTGCATAGCGGGAGGGCCGAGGGAGATACGCAGTATTTT.

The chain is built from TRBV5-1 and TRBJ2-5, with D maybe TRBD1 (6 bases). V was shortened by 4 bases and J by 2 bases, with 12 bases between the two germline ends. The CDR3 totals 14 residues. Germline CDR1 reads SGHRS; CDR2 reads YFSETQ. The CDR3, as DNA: TGCGCCAGCAGCCACGGGACATCACAAGAGACCCAGTACTTC. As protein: CASSHGTSQETQYF.

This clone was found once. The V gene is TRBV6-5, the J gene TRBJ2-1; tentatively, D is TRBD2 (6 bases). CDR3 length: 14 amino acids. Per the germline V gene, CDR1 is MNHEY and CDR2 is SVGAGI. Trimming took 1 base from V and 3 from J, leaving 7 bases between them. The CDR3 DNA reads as TGTGCCAGCAGTTACTATAGCGGCTACAATGAGCAGTTCTTC. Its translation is CASSYYSGYNEQFF.

CDR3 loop: CASSPTGGTHYEQYF. CDR3 coding DNA: TGTGCCAGCTCACCAACAGGGGGTACTCACTACGAGCAGTACTTC. The chain is built from TRBV18 and TRBJ2-7; 8 bases are a match to TRBD1. The CDR3 covers 15 residues. CDR1 is KGHSH, CDR2 LQKENI, per germline. The trim removed 2 bases at V and 3 bases at J, leaving 6 bases unmatched.

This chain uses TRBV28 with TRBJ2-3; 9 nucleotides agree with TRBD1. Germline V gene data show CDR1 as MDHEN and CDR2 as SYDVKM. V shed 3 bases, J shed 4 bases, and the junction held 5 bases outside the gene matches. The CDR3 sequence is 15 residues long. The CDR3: CASSFVRQGADTQYF. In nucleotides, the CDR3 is TGTGCCAGCAGTTTCGTTAGACAGGGGGCAGATACGCAGTATTTT.

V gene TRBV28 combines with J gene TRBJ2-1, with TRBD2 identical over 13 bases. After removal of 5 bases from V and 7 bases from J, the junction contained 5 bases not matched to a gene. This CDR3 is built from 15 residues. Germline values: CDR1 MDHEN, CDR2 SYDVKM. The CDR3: CASSRRTSGSNEQFF. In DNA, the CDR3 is TGTGCCAGCAGTCGACGGACTAGCGGGAGTAATGAGCAGTTCTTC.

The CDR3 DNA reads TGTGCCAGCAGACCGGGGGGATGGACTGAAGCTTTCTTT. Its translation: CASRPGGWTEAFF. This chain links TRBV6-6 with TRBJ1-1; tentatively, D is TRBD1 (5 bases). The V end was cut by 6 bases, the J end by 5 bases, with 13 bases between. In germline, CDR1 is MNHNY, CDR2 SVGAGI (reference sequence). This CDR3 contains 13 residues.

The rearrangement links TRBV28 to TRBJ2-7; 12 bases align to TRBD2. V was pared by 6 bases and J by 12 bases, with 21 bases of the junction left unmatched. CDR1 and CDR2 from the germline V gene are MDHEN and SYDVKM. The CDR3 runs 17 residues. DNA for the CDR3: TGTGCCAGCAGACCCCTAGCGGGAGGGCCCCGTCCTTCATCGTTGTACTTC. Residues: CASRPLAGGPRPSSLYF.

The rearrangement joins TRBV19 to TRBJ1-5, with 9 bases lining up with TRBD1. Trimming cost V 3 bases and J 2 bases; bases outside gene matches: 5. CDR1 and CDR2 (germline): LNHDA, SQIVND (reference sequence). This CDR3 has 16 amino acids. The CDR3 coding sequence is TGTGCCAGTAGTATCTCACAGGGGGCCGGCAATCAGCCCCAGCATTTT. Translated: CASSISQGAGNQPQHF.